This TCR beta chain was found in a study of T-cell memory formation after mild COVID-19 (TCRdb year 2021). The study in broad terms: TCR sequence clusters from the two donors were found to be largely donor specific. In a couple of donors, T-cell clones that expanded and contracted after mild COVID-19 were followed by sequencing TCRalpha and TCRbeta repertoires longitudinally. The cohort was made up of two young adult volunteers, one female and one male, who were previously healthy. Results and caveats for the whole study, not just this receptor: Contracting CD4+ clones were found mainly in CM and EM memory subsets, while CD8+ clones were enriched in EMRA. Some responding clones were found in pre-infection memory, which suggests that pre-existing cross-reactive memory T cells took part in the SARS-CoV-2 response. Balanced CD4/CD8 phenotypes were observed for clones contracting from day 15 to 85, whereas a bias towards CD4+ was observed for a second wave of clones expanding from day 15 to 37. Only two mild cases were covered by the study, and larger cohorts that include severe cases with pre-infection samples were considered necessary. SARS-CoV-2 specificity of the second-wave clones peaking on day 37 was not confirmed.

PBMCs were isolated by Ficoll-Paque density gradient centrifugation. The CDR3 covers 13 residues, taking in both the cysteine and the phenylalanine. Just CDR3 DNA is preserved here, 39 bases in frame from base 1. Sequences KGHDR (CDR1) and SFDVKD (CDR2) are obtained from the germline V gene. V ends up 9 bases short and J 7 bases short, with an unmatched junction base count of 6. With respect to this clonotype: It has no known antigen specificity. No quality values exist for individual bases; no much larger clone is one base distant.

The listed sequencing device is Illumina NovaSeq 6000. Using 5'RACE with constant-segment primers, TCRalpha and TCRbeta cDNA libraries were constructed, with sample barcodes and unique molecular identifiers added in the process. RNA was extracted from every sample with Trizol reagent. Amplification of the libraries took two PCR steps, and the second step added a second sample barcode plus Illumina TruSeq adapters. Sequencing of libraries was performed on an Illumina NovaSeq with 2 x 150 bp paired-end reads. Concerning the study's data processing: Demultiplexing of reads and collapsing into UMI-guided consensus sequences were performed with migec v1.2.7. Using mixcr v2.1.11, UMI consensuses were aligned to TRA and TRB V and J templates and then assembled into clonotypes. Clonotypes were classified as expanded or contracted when called significant by both edgeR and NoisET, with noise models trained on biological replicates. For edgeR calls, a false discovery rate-adjusted p below 0.01 and a log2 fold-change threshold of 1 were applied. PCA with hierarchical clustering of max-normalized trajectories of the 1000 most abundant clonotypes was used as exploratory dynamics analysis. Separately sequenced CD4+ and CD8+ repertoires were used to assign the CD4 or CD8 phenotype of responding clones. TCRdb reran the public reads through fastp at Q25 and MiXCR, keeping productive beta chains. CDR3 protein sequences are deduplicated, and each keeps its most common genes and DNA. TCRdb, not the authors, supplied the V and J calls. The sample includes 450,000 to 700,000 distinct CDR3 sequences, with roughly 18% observed a single time. Jointly, the top ten make up approximately 12% of the sample.

The rearrangement joined TRBV24-1 to TRBJ1-2, with 11 middle bases fitting TRBD1. The TCR sequence derives from an adult woman who had mild COVID-19 (a few samples of this study predate the infection). The sample titles of this study are shuffled in the database, so cell type and time point are left out; the donor was told from shared clones. Source material: PBMCs or a T cell subset sorted from them (not recorded which). CDR3 region: CATPGQGVFGYTF. The sequence in DNA is TGTGCCACCCCGGGACAGGGGGTTTTTGGCTACACCTTC.